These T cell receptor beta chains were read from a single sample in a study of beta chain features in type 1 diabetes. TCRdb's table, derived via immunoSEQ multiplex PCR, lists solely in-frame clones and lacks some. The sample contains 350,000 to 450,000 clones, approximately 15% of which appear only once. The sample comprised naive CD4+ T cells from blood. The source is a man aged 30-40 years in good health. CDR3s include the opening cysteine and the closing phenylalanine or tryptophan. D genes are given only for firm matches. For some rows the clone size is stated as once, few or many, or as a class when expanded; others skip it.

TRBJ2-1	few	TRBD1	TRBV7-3	CASSLDRGTYNEQFF	TGTGCCAGCAGCTTGGACAGGGGAACCTACAATGAGCAGTTCTTC
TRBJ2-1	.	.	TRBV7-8	CASTKVRGRYNEQFF	TGTGCCAGCACCAAAGTCAGGGGGAGGTACAATGAGCAGTTCTTC
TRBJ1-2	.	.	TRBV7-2	CASSLDHRGNLGYTF	TGTGCCAGCAGCTTAGACCACAGAGGAAATTTGGGCTACACCTTC
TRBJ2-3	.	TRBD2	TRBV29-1	CSARRLAGSTDTQYF	TGCAGCGCCCGAAGACTAGCGGGGAGCACAGATACGCAGTATTTT
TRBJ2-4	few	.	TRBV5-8	CASSSLESIQYF	TGTGCCAGCAGCTCACTAGAAAGCATTCAGTACTTC
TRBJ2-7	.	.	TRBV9	CASSVGGSSYEQYF	TGTGCCAGCAGCGTAGGGGGCAGCTCCTACGAGCAGTACTTC
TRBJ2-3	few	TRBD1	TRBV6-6	CASTSEGQGYTQYF	TGTGCCAGCACCTCTGAAGGACAGGGATATACGCAGTATTTT
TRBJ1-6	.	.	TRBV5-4	CATRDPTRGAGNSPLHF	TGTGCCACCCGAGACCCGACACGGGGCGCCGGTAATTCACCCCTCCACTTT
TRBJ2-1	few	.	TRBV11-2	CASSLQVGPYNEQFF	TGTGCCAGCAGCTTACAGGTGGGGCCCTACAATGAGCAGTTCTTC
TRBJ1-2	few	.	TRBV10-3	CAISESRPRDYGYTF	TGTGCCATCAGTGAGTCTAGGCCTCGCGACTATGGCTACACCTTC
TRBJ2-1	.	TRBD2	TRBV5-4	CASSLAGGFSNEQFF	TGTGCCAGCAGCTTAGCGGGAGGGTTCAGTAATGAGCAGTTCTTC
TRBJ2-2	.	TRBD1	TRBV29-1	CSVGDRSGTGELFF	TGCAGCGTGGGGGACAGGTCCGGCACCGGGGAGCTGTTTTTT
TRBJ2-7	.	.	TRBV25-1	CASEIEEQYF	TGTGCCAGCGAGATTGAGGAGCAGTACTTC
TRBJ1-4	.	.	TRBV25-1	CASSEPGSPTNEKLFF	TGTGCCAGCAGTGAACCGGGTTCTCCAACTAATGAAAAACTGTTTTTT
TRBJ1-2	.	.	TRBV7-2	CASSFSEGSNGYTF	TGTGCCAGCAGCTTTTCGGAAGGGAGTAATGGCTACACCTTC
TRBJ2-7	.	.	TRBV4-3	CASSQAVKNYEQYF	TGCGCCAGCAGCCAAGCTGTTAAGAATTACGAGCAGTACTTC
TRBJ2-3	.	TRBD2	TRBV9	CASSGERGDGTDTQYF	TGTGCCAGCAGCGGGGAGCGGGGCGACGGCACAGATACGCAGTATTTT
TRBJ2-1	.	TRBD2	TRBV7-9	CASSNQPGLAAYNEQFF	TGTGCCAGCAGCAATCAGCCGGGACTAGCTGCTTACAATGAGCAGTTCTTC
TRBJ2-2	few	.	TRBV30	CAWSALANTGELFF	TGTGCCTGGAGTGCCCTCGCGAACACCGGGGAGCTGTTTTTT
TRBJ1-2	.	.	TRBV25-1	CASSERRQGGLQGYTF	TGTGCCAGCAGTGAACGCCGTCAGGGTGGTCTACAGGGCTACACCTTC
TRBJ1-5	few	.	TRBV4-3	CASSQEITRRAHF	TGCGCCAGCAGCCAAGAGATAACCCGGAGAGCGCACTTT
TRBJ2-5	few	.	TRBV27	CAIKRDSQETQYF	TGTGCCATCAAACGAGACAGTCAAGAGACCCAGTACTTC
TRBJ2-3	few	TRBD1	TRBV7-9	CASSLGQGRTQYF	TGTGCCAGCAGCCTTGGACAGGGTCGTACGCAGTATTTT
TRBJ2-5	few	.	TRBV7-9	CASSVLRGRETQYF	TGTGCCAGCAGCGTACTTCGGGGTCGGGAGACCCAGTACTTC
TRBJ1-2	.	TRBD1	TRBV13	CASSLKLGQGHGGYTF	TGTGCCAGCAGCTTAAAGTTGGGACAGGGGCATGGTGGCTACACCTTC
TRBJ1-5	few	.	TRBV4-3	CASSQGLGSNQPQHF	TGCGCCAGCAGCCAAGGTCTGGGTAGCAATCAGCCCCAGCATTTT
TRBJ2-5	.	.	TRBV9	CASSERHNPETQYF	TGTGCCAGCAGCGAACGACATAACCCGGAGACCCAGTACTTC
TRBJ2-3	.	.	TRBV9	CASTFGGSSTDTQYF	TGTGCCAGCACCTTCGGCGGGTCTAGCACAGATACGCAGTATTTT
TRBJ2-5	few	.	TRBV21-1	CASSTRTSIPTQYF	TGTGCCAGCAGCACCCGGACCTCCATCCCGACCCAGTACTTC
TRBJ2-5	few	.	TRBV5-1	CASSTPGQETQYF	TGCGCCAGCAGCACCCCAGGACAAGAGACCCAGTACTTC
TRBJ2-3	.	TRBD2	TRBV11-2	CASSLWSGGAGTDTQYF	TGTGCCAGCAGCCTATGGAGCGGGGGCGCGGGCACAGATACGCAGTATTTT
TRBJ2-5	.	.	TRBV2	CASISAGAGETQYF	TGTGCCAGCATAAGCGCAGGGGCAGGGGAGACCCAGTACTTC
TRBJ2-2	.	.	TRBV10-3	CAISTAGSTGELFF	TGTGCCATCAGTACCGCAGGCAGTACCGGGGAGCTGTTTTTT
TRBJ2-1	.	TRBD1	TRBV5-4	CASSSTGQGDNEQFF	TGTGCCAGCAGTTCTACGGGACAGGGGGACAATGAGCAGTTCTTC
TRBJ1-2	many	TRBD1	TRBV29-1	CSATGDSNYGYTF	TGCAGCGCGACAGGGGACTCTAACTATGGCTACACCTTC
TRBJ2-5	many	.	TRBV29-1	CSGMEWGQETQYF	TGCAGCGGAATGGAGTGGGGACAAGAGACCCAGTACTTC
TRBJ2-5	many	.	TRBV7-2	CASSPPWAWETQYF	TGTGCCAGCAGCCCCCCATGGGCATGGGAGACCCAGTACTTC
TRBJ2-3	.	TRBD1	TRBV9	CASSLTGASTDTQYF	TGTGCCAGCAGCTTAACAGGGGCGTCCACAGATACGCAGTATTTT
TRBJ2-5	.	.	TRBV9	CASSVEQAWSWETQYF	TGTGCCAGCAGCGTAGAGCAGGCCTGGAGTTGGGAGACCCAGTACTTC
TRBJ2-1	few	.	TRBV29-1	CSVGGNEQFF	TGCAGCGTTGGGGGGAATGAGCAGTTCTTC
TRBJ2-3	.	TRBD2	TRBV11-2	CASSLRLAGADTQYF	TGTGCCAGCAGCTTAAGACTAGCGGGAGCGGATACGCAGTATTTT
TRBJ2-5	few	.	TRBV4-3	CASSQEDRDQFQGTQYF	TGCGCCAGCAGCCAGGAAGATCGGGACCAATTTCAGGGGACCCAGTACTTC
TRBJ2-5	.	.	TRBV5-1	CASSLAPQKETQYF	TGCGCCAGCAGCTTGGCCCCGCAGAAAGAGACCCAGTACTTC
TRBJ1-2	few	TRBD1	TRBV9	CASSVETGPYGYTF	TGTGCCAGCAGCGTCGAGACAGGGCCCTATGGCTACACCTTC
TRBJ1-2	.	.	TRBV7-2	CASSLETGGYTF	TGTGCCAGCAGCTTAGAAACGGGTGGCTACACCTTC
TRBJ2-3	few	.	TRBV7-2	CASSPGPADTQYF	TGTGCCAGCAGCCCGGGACCGGCGGATACGCAGTATTTT
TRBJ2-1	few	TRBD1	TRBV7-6	CASSGDRYRGGEQFF	TGTGCCAGCAGCGGGGACAGGTATAGAGGGGGTGAGCAGTTCTTC
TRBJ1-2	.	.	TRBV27	CASSSDSRRYGYTF	TGTGCCAGCAGTTCCGACTCACGCCGTTATGGCTACACCTTC
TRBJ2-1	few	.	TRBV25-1	CASSDWGNLYNEQFF	TGTGCCAGCAGTGACTGGGGGAACCTGTACAATGAGCAGTTCTTC
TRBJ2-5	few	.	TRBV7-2	CASSAGELGTQYF	TGTGCCAGCAGCGCAGGGGAACTTGGGACCCAGTACTTC
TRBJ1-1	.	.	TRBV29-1	CSVGKENTEAFF	TGCAGCGTGGGTAAAGAGAACACTGAAGCTTTCTTT
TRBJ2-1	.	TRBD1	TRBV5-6	CASSQGQGAFNEQFF	TGTGCCAGCAGCCAGGGACAGGGGGCCTTCAATGAGCAGTTCTTC
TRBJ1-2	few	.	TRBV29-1	CSVEPLIPGRGYTF	TGCAGCGTTGAACCCCTTATCCCGGGGAGGGGCTACACCTTC
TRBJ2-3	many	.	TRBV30	CAWRRAGPYSTQYF	TGTGCCTGGAGGAGGGCGGGGCCCTATTCGACGCAGTATTTT
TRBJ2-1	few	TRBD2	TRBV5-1	CASSLTSGRASGNEQFF	TGCGCCAGCAGCTTGACAAGCGGGAGGGCCAGTGGGAATGAGCAGTTCTTC
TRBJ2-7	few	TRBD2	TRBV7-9	CASCVAGGYEQYF	TGTGCCAGCTGTGTAGCGGGGGGCTACGAGCAGTACTTC
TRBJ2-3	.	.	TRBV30	CAWSVGGADTQYF	TGTGCCTGGAGTGTAGGCGGGGCAGATACGCAGTATTTT
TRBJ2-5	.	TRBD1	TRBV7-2	CASSSLDRGGETQYF	TGTGCCAGCAGCTCCCTTGACAGGGGTGGGGAGACCCAGTACTTC
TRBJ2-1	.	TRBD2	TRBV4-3	CASSQDLLAGSHEQFF	TGCGCCAGCAGCCAAGATCTCCTAGCGGGGTCGCATGAGCAGTTCTTC